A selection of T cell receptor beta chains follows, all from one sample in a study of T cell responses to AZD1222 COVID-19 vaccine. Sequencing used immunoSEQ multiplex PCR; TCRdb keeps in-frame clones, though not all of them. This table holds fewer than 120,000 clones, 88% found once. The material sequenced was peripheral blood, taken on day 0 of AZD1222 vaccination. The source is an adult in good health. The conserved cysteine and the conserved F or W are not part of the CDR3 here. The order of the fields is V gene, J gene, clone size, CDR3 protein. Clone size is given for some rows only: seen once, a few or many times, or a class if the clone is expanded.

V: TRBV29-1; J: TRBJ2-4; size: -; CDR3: SVGSDIQY
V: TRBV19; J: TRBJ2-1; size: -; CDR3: ASSVGLSEQF
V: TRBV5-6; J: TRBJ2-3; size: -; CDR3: ASSRPVAGSSSTDTQY
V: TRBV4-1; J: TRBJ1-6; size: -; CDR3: ASSQPYTGGRSPLH
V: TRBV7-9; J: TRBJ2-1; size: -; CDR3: ASSLKHYNEQF
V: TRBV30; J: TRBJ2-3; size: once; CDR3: AWSDLWPGGPSDTQY
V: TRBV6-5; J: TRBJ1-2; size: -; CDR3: ASTAERGSGGYT
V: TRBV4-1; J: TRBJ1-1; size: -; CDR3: ASRARDLNTEAF
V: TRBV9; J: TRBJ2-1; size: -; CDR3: ASSVEGSYNEQF
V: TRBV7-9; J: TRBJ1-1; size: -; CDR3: ASSFWGDDTEAF
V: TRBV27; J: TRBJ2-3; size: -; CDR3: ASSLYGSDTQY
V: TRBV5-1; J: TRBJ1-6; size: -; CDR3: ASSLGDTNYNSPLH
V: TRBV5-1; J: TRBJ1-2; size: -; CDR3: ASSFPPDGYT
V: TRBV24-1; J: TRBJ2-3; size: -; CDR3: ATSDPRRSTDTQY